These 31 T cell receptor beta chains were all obtained from the same sample, sequenced in a study of blood T cell repertoires in COVID-19. Sequencing used immunoSEQ multiplex PCR; TCRdb keeps in-frame clones, though not all of them. The table records roughly 220,000 clones, around 86% of them present only once. The sample consisted of peripheral blood. The receptors stem from a man aged 55 to 70 with acute or convalescent COVID-19.

This clone has only a few counts. The gene calls are TRBV19 and TRBJ1-3; TRBD1 is a possible D gene (6 bases). This CDR3 has 16 residues. The V gene lost 3 bases and the J gene lost 0 bases, with 12 bases spanning the gap. The germline gives CDR1 LNHDA, CDR2 SQIVND (reference sequence). This CDR3 reads CASSMVRQASGNTIYF. CDR3 sequence (DNA): TGTGCCAGTAGTATGGTCCGACAGGCCTCTGGAAACACCATATATTTT.

The chain combines TRBV28 with TRBJ1-6; weak D call: TRBD1 (5 bases). The V and J ends lost 7 bases and 7 bases respectively, with 11 bases between them. The germline CDR1 and CDR2 sequences are MDHEN and SYDVKM. CDR3 length: 13 residues. The CDR3 DNA follows: TGTGCCAGCATCCCGCGGGGGAATTCACCCCTCCACTTT. This codes for CASIPRGNSPLHF.

This sequence joins TRBV5-1 and TRBJ1-2, with 9 bases identical to TRBD1. The CDR3 contains 16 residues. Germline trimming cut 3 bases from V and 8 bases from J; bases unmatched to any gene: 14. The germline gives CDR1 SGHRS, CDR2 YFSETQ. Here the CDR3 DNA reads TGCGCCAGCAGCTCCGATAACACAGGGGGCGTGGACGGCTACACCTTC. Its translation: CASSSDNTGGVDGYTF.

The genes are TRBV7-2 and TRBJ1-1; 8 bases agree with TRBD1. J lost 1 base, V lost 5 bases, and 6 bases had no gene match. Germline V gene data show CDR1 as SGHTA and CDR2 as FQGNSA. This CDR3 is 15 amino acids long. The CDR3, as DNA: TGTGCCAGCAGCCGGACAGGGATTACGAACACTGAAGCTTTCTTT. It translates to CASSRTGITNTEAFF.

The chain carries TRBV6-5 and TRBJ1-4, with TRBD1 as a possible D gene (6 bases). The CDR3 covers 15 residues. Trimming took off 2 bases at V and 3 bases at J, with 10 bases between the two ends. In germline, CDR1 is MNHEY, CDR2 SVGAGI. The DNA of the CDR3 is TGTGCCAGCAGTTACACCAGGGGACCTAATGAAAAACTGTTTTTT. This translates into CASSYTRGPNEKLFF.

This clone was recorded once. The chain joins TRBV19 to TRBJ2-7; no clear D gene. Germline CDR1 LNHDA, CDR2 SQIVND (reference sequence). V was shortened by 6 bases and J by 7 bases, with 16 bases between the two germline ends. The CDR3 extends over 13 amino acids. CDR3 nucleotides: TGTGCCAGTAGGACCAGGCTGAGTGGAGAGCAGTACTTC. Residues: CASRTRLSGEQYF.

The chain uses TRBV3-1 (or the pseudogene TRBV3-2) and TRBJ1-2; TRBD1 agrees at 7 bases. The junction had 6 bases not matched to a gene; V was cut back by 0 bases and J by 8 bases. The CDR3 length is 14 residues. The germline gives CDR1 LGHDT, CDR2 YNNKEL (reference sequence). In DNA form, the CDR3 reads TGTGCCAGCAGCCAAGAGGGTGGAGGGGGCGGCTACACCTTC. Translation: CASSQEGGGGGYTF.

This clone was seen only once. The same CDR3 arises from other DNA sequences in this sample as well. The chain uses TRBV3-1 (or the pseudogene TRBV3-2) and TRBJ1-1; D is perhaps TRBD1 (5 bases). Germline CDR1 reads LGHDT; CDR2 reads YNNKEL (reference sequence). The CDR3 sequence is 13 residues long. The V end was cut by 1 base, the J end by 5 bases, with 8 bases between. The CDR3 DNA reads TGTGCCAGCAGCCAAGGCGGGGGGACTGAAGCTTTCTTT. Amino acid sequence: CASSQGGGTEAFF.

This chain uses TRBV28 with TRBJ1-6; no firm D call. This CDR3 has 15 amino acids. CDR1 MDHEN and CDR2 SYDVKM come from the germline V gene. V lost 6 bases to trimming and J lost 0 bases, with 9 bases between them. CDR3 DNA sequence: TGTGCCAGCAGGAAACCGGGCTCCTATAATTCACCCCTCCACTTT. Protein sequence: CASRKPGSYNSPLHF.

V usage is TRBV14 and J usage is TRBJ2-6; perhaps TRBD1 as D (5 bases). Germline V gene data show CDR1 as SGHDN and CDR2 as FVKESK. Deletions cut 1 base from V and 4 bases from J, with 8 bases between. CDR3 length equals 15 residues. The CDR3 protein is CASSQADNGANVLTF. The CDR3 DNA sequence: TGTGCCAGCAGCCAAGCGGACAACGGGGCCAACGTCCTGACTTTC.

The chain uses TRBV6-5 and TRBJ2-5; weak D call: TRBD1 (5 bases). The CDR3 sequence is 13 residues long. The germline V gene has CDR1 MNHEY and CDR2 SVGAGI. The ends were cut back, 2 bases at V and 5 bases at J, with 9 bases in the middle. The CDR3 nucleotides are TGTGCCAGCAGTTACGCAGGGCGCGAGACCCAGTACTTC. It specifies CASSYAGRETQYF.

The chain joins TRBV27 to TRBJ1-4, with TRBD1 identical over 12 bases. V gave up 7 bases and J gave up 3 bases; unmatched junction bases: 3. The germline V gene encodes CDR1 MNHEY and CDR2 SMNVEV (reference sequence). CDR3 length equals 15 residues. The CDR3 nucleotides are TGTGCCAGCAAAGGGGACAGGGGGCCTAATGAAAAACTGTTTTTT. It translates to CASKGDRGPNEKLFF.

The gene calls are TRBV7-9 and TRBJ1-4; 10 positions match TRBD1. Trimming cost V 4 bases and J 4 bases; bases outside gene matches: 9. CDR3 length equals 17 residues. CDR1 and CDR2 (germline): SEHNR, FQNEAQ (reference sequence). The CDR3 region has the DNA TGTGCCAGCAGCTCCCTGGACAGGGGGGCCCTTAATGAAAAACTGTTTTTT. Translating it yields CASSSLDRGALNEKLFF.

The chain has TRBV13 and TRBJ1-1; a weak D match, TRBD1 (6 bases). V shed 3 bases and J shed 4 bases, with 18 bases lying between them. The CDR3 spans 16 residues. CDR1 is PRHDT and CDR2 is FYEKMQ in the germline V gene (reference sequence). This CDR3 is CASSLGLQGRGTEAFF. The CDR3 DNA is TGTGCCAGCAGCTTGGGACTACAGGGTCGGGGCACTGAAGCTTTCTTT.

Many counts were recorded for this clone. The CDR3 sequence is CASSPGRGSPLHF. The DNA for the CDR3 is TGTGCCAGCAGTCCGGGTCGGGGTTCACCCCTCCACTTT. The rearrangement uses TRBV27 and TRBJ1-6; D is unresolved. Trimming stripped 5 bases from V and 9 bases from J, with 11 bases between. In germline, CDR1 is MNHEY, CDR2 SMNVEV (reference sequence). CDR3 length equals 13 residues.

The CDR3 sequence: CASTPSGGRYNEQFF. CDR3 bases: TGTGCCAGCACACCAAGCGGGGGGCGTTACAATGAGCAGTTCTTC. This sequence joins TRBV6-5 and TRBJ2-1; 9 bases are shared with TRBD2. Germline V CDR1 and CDR2: MNHEY, SVGAGI. The V segment lost 7 bases and the J segment 4 bases; nucleotides outside the gene matches: 8. CDR3 size: 15 residues.

The chain links TRBV6-5 to TRBJ2-3; TRBD1 aligns across 8 bases. The CDR3 is 13 residues long. The V gene end was trimmed by 7 bases and the J gene end by 6 bases; junction bases not matched to a gene: 6. The V gene's germline CDR1 is MNHEY and CDR2 SVGAGI. CDR3 sequence: CASKAGGSDTQYF. CDR3 sequence (DNA): TGTGCCAGCAAAGCAGGGGGCTCTGATACGCAGTATTTT.

This chain links TRBV7-8 with TRBJ1-1, with 9 bases fitting TRBD1. The length of the CDR3 is 13 residues. Germline V gene sequence: CDR1 SGHVS, CDR2 FQNEAQ. V shed 5 bases and J 3 bases; nucleotides not matched to a gene: 1. In DNA, the CDR3 is TGTGCCAGCAGCCGGGACAGGGACACTGAAGCTTTCTTT. As protein: CASSRDRDTEAFF.

This rearrangement joins TRBV27 to TRBJ1-5; 8 nucleotides match TRBD1. The V segment lost 3 bases and the J segment 2 bases; nucleotides outside the gene matches: 6. This CDR3 comprises 16 residues. CDR1 is MNHEY, CDR2 SMNVEV, per germline (reference sequence). The CDR3 bases are TGTGCCAGCAGTTTGAGCCAGGGGGCGCGCAATCAGCCCCAGCATTTT. Amino acids: CASSLSQGARNQPQHF.

This sequence joins TRBV11-2 and TRBJ2-3; TRBD2 aligns across 9 bases. Per germline, CDR1 SGHAT and CDR2 FQNNGV. Unmatched junction bases numbered 3, after V lost 1 base and J lost 1 base. The CDR3 sequence is 16 residues long. The CDR3 region has the DNA TGTGCCAGCAGCTTAGTTCCTAGCGGGGGCACAGATACGCAGTATTTT. Translating it yields CASSLVPSGGTDTQYF.

The J gene is TRBJ1-4, the V gene TRBV6-5, with D possibly being TRBD1 (5 bases). Trimming left V 0 bases short and J 6 bases short, with 11 bases between. Germline-derived CDR1 and CDR2 are MNHEY and SVGAGI. This CDR3 comprises 15 residues. CDR3 sequence: CASSYSGRADEKLFF. CDR3 bases: TGTGCCAGCAGTTACTCGGGCAGGGCGGATGAAAAACTGTTTTTT.

The V gene is TRBV6-2 or TRBV6-3, the J gene TRBJ2-7; no definite D call. CDR3 length equals 15 residues. With 0 bases removed from V and 3 bases from J, the gap between germline ends came to 12 bases. Germline-derived CDR1 and CDR2 are MNHEY and SVGEGT. CDR3 region: CASSYSSTTFYEQYF. The DNA of the CDR3 is TGTGCCAGCAGTTACTCGAGCACCACCTTCTACGAGCAGTACTTC.

The chain joins TRBV30 to TRBJ1-2; TRBD1 matches at 9 bases. Losses at the gene ends were 6 bases for V and 4 bases for J; bases not matched to a gene: 9. The CDR3 contains 14 residues. Germline CDR1 GTSNPN, CDR2 SVGIG (reference sequence). CDR3 residues: CACRTGDFTYGYTF. The CDR3 DNA sequence: TGTGCCTGCAGGACAGGGGATTTTACCTATGGCTACACCTTC.

The chain combines TRBV18 with TRBJ1-2, with D uncertain. The length of the CDR3 is 14 residues. Germline values: CDR1 KGHSH, CDR2 LQKENI. Trimming cost V 0 bases and J 6 bases, with 11 bases left between them. CDR3 sequence: CASSPPGPIHGYTF. CDR3 bases: TGTGCCAGCTCACCACCTGGGCCAATCCATGGCTACACCTTC.

In this sample, this clone turned up a few times. This rearrangement joins TRBV11-2 to TRBJ1-4; possible D gene TRBD1, 6 bases. V lost 7 bases to trimming and J lost 10 bases, with 19 bases between them. The CDR3 runs 14 residues. Germline V CDR1 and CDR2: SGHAT, FQNNGV. CDR3 sequence: CASTPSGTTGKLFF. CDR3 nucleotide sequence: TGTGCCAGCACCCCCTCAGGGACAACGGGAAAACTGTTTTTT.

The chain joins TRBV5-6 to TRBJ1-2; a possible D gene is TRBD1 (6 bases). There are 15 residues in the CDR3. The V gene's germline CDR1 is SGHDT and CDR2 YYEEEE. Trimming removed 4 bases from V and 2 bases from J, with 15 bases in between. The CDR3 loop is CASSPPTGSNYGYTF. DNA for the CDR3: TGTGCCAGCAGCCCCCCGACAGGCTCCAACTATGGCTACACCTTC.

This chain joins TRBV5-1 and TRBJ2-1; 7 bases line up with TRBD1. The CDR3 spans 15 residues. Trimming removed 4 bases from V and 3 bases from J; junction bases left unmatched: 7. Germline V lookup: CDR1 SGHRS, CDR2 YFSETQ. The CDR3 DNA follows: TGCGCCAGCAGCGTAACCGGGACAGACTACAATGAGCAGTTCTTC. This translates into CASSVTGTDYNEQFF.

The chain uses TRBV11-3 and TRBJ2-7, with D tentatively TRBD2 (6 bases). Germline assignment: CDR1 SGHNT and CDR2 YENEEA. The CDR3 runs 14 residues. V was cut by 5 bases and J by 3 bases, with 14 bases left in between. CDR3 region: CASSVPGGNYEQYF. Here the CDR3 DNA reads TGTGCCAGCAGCGTTCCGGGCGGGAACTACGAGCAGTACTTC. Variable domain in full (rest from reference TRBV11-3 and TRBJ2-7): EAGVVQSPRYKIIEKKQPVAFWCNPISGHNTLYWYLQNLGQGPELLIRYENEEAVDDSQLPKDRFSAERLKGVDSTLKIQPAELGDSAVYLCASSVPGGNYEQYFGPGTRLTVT.

This chain links TRBV28 with TRBJ1-2; D call uncertain. This CDR3 comprises 15 residues. The V gene's germline CDR1 is MDHEN and CDR2 SYDVKM. Trimming took off 2 bases at V and 0 bases at J, with 10 bases between the two ends. The CDR3 spells CASSLETGANYGYTF. The DNA for the CDR3 is TGTGCCAGCAGTTTAGAGACGGGAGCTAACTATGGCTACACCTTC.

The sample holds one count of this clone. J is TRBJ2-2 and V is TRBV27; D is uncertain. V gave up 5 bases and J gave up 3 bases, with 16 bases separating them. In germline, CDR1 is MNHEY, CDR2 SMNVEV (reference sequence). The CDR3 totals 16 residues. CDR3 sequence: CASSPPAKRYTGELFF. In nucleotides, the CDR3 is TGTGCCAGCAGTCCCCCTGCAAAGAGGTACACCGGGGAGCTGTTTTTT.

The rearrangement joins TRBV29-1 to TRBJ2-5; TRBD2 agrees at 7 bases. V lost 4 bases, J lost 4 bases, and 9 bases stayed unmatched. Germline V gene data show CDR1 as SQVTM and CDR2 as ANQGSEA. The CDR3 sequence is 14 residues long. The chain's CDR3 is CSVVVGGVGETQYF. In nucleotides, the CDR3 is TGCAGCGTTGTTGTGGGGGGGGTCGGAGAGACCCAGTACTTC.